These T cell receptor beta chains were read from a single sample in a study of blood T cell repertoires in COVID-19. Using immunoSEQ multiplex PCR, the repertoire was profiled, and TCRdb retains in-frame clones only, with some absent. The repertoire holds roughly 260,000 clones, about nine tenths seen once, with roughly 2% in the top ten. Sequencing input: peripheral blood. The source is a woman in her fifties or sixties who had recovered from COVID-19. Each CDR3 is given with its conserved first and last residue. A D gene is named only where the DNA matches it firmly. Size values are once, few and many counts, or a class for expanded clones, and some rows have none.

clone_size d_call j_call v_call cdr3_aa cdr3_nt
NA TRBD2 TRBJ2-3 TRBV27 CASSHGTSGKTQYF TGTGCCAGCAGTCATGGGACTAGCGGGAAAACGCAGTATTTT
NA TRBD2 TRBJ2-1 TRBV7-8 CASSSSGGTYNEQFF TGTGCCAGCAGCTCTAGCGGGGGGACCTACAATGAGCAGTTCTTC
once TRBD2 TRBJ2-1 TRBV29-1 CSVEGTSGKYSSYNEQFF TGCAGCGTTGAGGGGACTAGCGGGAAATATAGCTCCTACAATGAGCAGTTCTTC
NA NA TRBJ2-7 TRBV2 CASGGQTYEQYF TGTGCCAGCGGAGGACAGACCTACGAGCAGTACTTC
once TRBD2 TRBJ2-3 TRBV5-1 CASSYQGLATDTQYF TGCGCCAGCAGCTACCAAGGACTAGCGACGGATACGCAGTATTTT
NA NA TRBJ2-1 TRBV11-2 CASSLDPLAYNEQFF TGTGCCAGCAGCTTAGATCCACTAGCTTACAATGAGCAGTTCTTC
NA NA TRBJ1-1 TRBV6-5 CASSYFSGMNTEAFF TGTGCCAGCAGTTACTTTTCAGGGATGAACACTGAAGCTTTCTTT
NA TRBD1 TRBJ1-2 TRBV4-3 CASSQAGTGGYGYTF TGCGCCAGCAGCCAAGCCGGGACAGGGGGCTATGGCTACACCTTC
NA NA TRBJ1-1 TRBV9 CASSAGVVSTEAFF TGTGCCAGCAGCGCGGGGGTTGTATCCACTGAAGCTTTCTTT
NA TRBD2 TRBJ2-3 TRBV27 CASSLPGTSGGTDTQYF TGTGCCAGCAGTTTGCCCGGGACTAGCGGGGGGACAGATACGCAGTATTTT
NA NA TRBJ1-2 TRBV9 CASSVGSGENGYTF TGTGCCAGCAGCGTAGGATCAGGGGAGAATGGCTACACCTTC
NA TRBD2 TRBJ2-7 TRBV7-3 CASSLGLANLYEQYF TGTGCCAGCAGCCTTGGACTAGCAAACCTTTACGAGCAGTACTTC
NA NA TRBJ2-6 TRBV4-3 CASSQRPRAIFDAIPYVLTF TGCGCCAGCAGCCAAAGGCCGAGGGCCATTTTTGATGCTATACCCTACGTCCTGACTTTC
NA TRBD1 TRBJ2-7 TRBV30 CAWSVGTGTYEQYF TGTGCCTGGAGCGTAGGGACAGGAACCTACGAGCAGTACTTC
NA TRBD1 TRBJ1-2 TRBV9 CASSGKNTGGRSGYTF TGTGCCAGCAGCGGAAAGAATACAGGGGGTAGGTCTGGCTACACCTTC
NA TRBD1 TRBJ1-1 TRBV19 CASSIPLGQGPTEAFF TGTGCCAGTAGTATCCCTCTGGGACAGGGTCCCACTGAAGCTTTCTTT